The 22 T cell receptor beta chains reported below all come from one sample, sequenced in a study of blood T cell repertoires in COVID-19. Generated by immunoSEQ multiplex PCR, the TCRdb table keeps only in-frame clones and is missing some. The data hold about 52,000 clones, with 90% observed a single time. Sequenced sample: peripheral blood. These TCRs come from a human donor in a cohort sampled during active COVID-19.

The CDR3 here is CASSLTSSGRSYNEQFF. DNA for the CDR3: TGCGCCAGCAGCCTTACCTCTAGCGGGAGGTCCTACAATGAGCAGTTCTTC. V and J are TRBV5-1 and TRBJ2-1; 11 bases fit TRBD2. The J segment lost 1 base and the V segment lost 4 bases, leaving 7 bases of the junction unmatched. The CDR3 has 17 residues. CDR1 SGHRS and CDR2 YFSETQ come from the germline V gene.

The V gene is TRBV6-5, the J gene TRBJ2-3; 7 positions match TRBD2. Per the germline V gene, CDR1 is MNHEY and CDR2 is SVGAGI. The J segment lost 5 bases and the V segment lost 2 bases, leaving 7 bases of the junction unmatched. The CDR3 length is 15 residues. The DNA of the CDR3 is TGTGCCAGCAGTTACGGGCTAGCGGAAAGAGATACGCAGTATTTT. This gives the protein CASSYGLAERDTQYF.

In DNA form, the CDR3 reads TGTGCCAGTAGCGGTAGCTCCTACAATGAGCAGTTCTTC. Protein product: CASSGSSYNEQFF. The chain is built from TRBV19 and TRBJ2-1; D call uncertain. The germline V and J ends were trimmed by 6 bases and 0 bases, with 6 bases remaining between them. The CDR3 contains 13 residues. Germline V gene data show CDR1 as LNHDA and CDR2 as SQIVND (reference sequence).

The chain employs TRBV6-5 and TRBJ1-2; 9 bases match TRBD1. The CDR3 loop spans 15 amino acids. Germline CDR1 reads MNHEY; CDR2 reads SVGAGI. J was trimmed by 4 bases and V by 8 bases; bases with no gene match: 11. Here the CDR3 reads CASFVTGGVSYGYTF. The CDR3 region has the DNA TGTGCCAGCTTTGTAACAGGGGGCGTATCCTATGGCTACACCTTC.

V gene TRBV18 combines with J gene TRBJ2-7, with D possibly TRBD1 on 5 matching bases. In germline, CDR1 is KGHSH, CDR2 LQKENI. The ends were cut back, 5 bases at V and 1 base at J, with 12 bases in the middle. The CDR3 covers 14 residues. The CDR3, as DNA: TGTGCCAGCTCATCGAAGACAGAATCCTACGAGCAGTACTTC. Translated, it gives CASSSKTESYEQYF.

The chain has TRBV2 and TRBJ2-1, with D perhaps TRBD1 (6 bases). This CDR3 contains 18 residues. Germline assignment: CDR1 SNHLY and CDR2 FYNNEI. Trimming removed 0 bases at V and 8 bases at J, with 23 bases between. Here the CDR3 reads CASSEALRGRGGQHEQFF. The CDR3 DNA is TGTGCCAGCAGTGAAGCGCTTCGGGGCAGGGGCGGCCAGCATGAGCAGTTCTTC.

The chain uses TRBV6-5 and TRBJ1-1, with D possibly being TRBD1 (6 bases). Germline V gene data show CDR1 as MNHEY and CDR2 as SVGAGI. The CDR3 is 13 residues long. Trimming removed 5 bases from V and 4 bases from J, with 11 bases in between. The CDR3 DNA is TGTGCCAGCAGTCAAAAAGGGGGCACTGAAGCTTTCTTT. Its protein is CASSQKGGTEAFF.

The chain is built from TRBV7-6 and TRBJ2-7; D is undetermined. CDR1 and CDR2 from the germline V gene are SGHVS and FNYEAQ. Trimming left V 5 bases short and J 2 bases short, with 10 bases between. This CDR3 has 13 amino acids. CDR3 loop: CASSNGQTYEQYF. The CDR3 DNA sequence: TGTGCCAGCAGCAACGGTCAAACCTACGAGCAGTACTTC.

The chain's CDR3 is CASSFAQRDWSYNEQFF. Here the CDR3 DNA reads TGTGCCAGCAGCTTCGCCCAGCGGGATTGGAGCTACAATGAGCAGTTCTTC. The chain uses TRBV27 and TRBJ2-1; 7 positions agree with TRBD2. The ends lost 6 bases at V and 3 bases at J; junction bases unmatched: 14. This CDR3 has 17 residues. Germline CDR1 MNHEY, CDR2 SMNVEV (reference sequence).

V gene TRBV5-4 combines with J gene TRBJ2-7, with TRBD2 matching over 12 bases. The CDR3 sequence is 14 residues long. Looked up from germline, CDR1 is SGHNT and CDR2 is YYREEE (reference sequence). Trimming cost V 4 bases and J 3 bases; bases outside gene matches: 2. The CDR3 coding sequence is TGTGCCAGCAGCCCGACTAGCGGGAGCTACGAGCAGTACTTC. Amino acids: CASSPTSGSYEQYF.

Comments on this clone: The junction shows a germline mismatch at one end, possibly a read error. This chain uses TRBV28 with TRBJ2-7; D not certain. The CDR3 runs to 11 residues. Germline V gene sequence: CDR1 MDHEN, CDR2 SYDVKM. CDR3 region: CASSGSHEQYF. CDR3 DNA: TGTGCCAGCAGTGGCTCCCACGAGCAGTACTTC. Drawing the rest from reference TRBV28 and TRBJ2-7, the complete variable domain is DVKVTQSSRYLVKRTGEKVFLECVQDMDHENMFWYRQDPGLGLRLIYFSYDVKMKEKGDIPEGYSVSREKKERFSLILESASTNQTSMYLCASSGSHEQYFGPGTRLTVT.

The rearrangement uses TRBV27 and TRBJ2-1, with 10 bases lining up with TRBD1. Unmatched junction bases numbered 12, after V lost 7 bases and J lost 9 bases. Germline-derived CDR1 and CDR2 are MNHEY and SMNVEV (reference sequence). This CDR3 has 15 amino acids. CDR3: CASTRQGAAPSEQFF. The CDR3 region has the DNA TGTGCCAGCACCCGACAGGGGGCAGCCCCTAGTGAGCAGTTCTTC.

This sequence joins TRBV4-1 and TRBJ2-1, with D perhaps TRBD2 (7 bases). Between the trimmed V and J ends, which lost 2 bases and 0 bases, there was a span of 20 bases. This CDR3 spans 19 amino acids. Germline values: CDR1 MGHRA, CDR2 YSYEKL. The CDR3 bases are TGCGCCAGCAGCCAACACCCGGGGAGGGCAGGGGACTCCTACAATGAGCAGTTCTTC. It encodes CASSQHPGRAGDSYNEQFF.

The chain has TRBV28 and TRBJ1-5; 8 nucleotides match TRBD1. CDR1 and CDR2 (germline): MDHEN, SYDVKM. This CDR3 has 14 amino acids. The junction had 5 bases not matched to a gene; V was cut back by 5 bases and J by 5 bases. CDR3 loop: CASSPTDRDQPQHF. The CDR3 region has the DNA TGTGCCAGCAGTCCCACGGACAGGGATCAGCCCCAGCATTTT.

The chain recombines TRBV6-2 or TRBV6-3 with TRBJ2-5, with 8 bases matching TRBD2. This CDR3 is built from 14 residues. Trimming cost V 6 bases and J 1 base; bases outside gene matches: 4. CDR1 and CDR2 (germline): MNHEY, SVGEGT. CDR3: CASRPSGSQETQYF. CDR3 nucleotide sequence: TGTGCCAGCAGACCTAGCGGGTCCCAAGAGACCCAGTACTTC.

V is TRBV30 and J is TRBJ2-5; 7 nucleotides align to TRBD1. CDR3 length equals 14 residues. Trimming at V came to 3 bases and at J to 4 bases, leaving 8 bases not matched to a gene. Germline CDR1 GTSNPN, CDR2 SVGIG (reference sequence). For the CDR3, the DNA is TGTGCCTGGAGACCGACAGGGAGTGGAGAGACCCAGTACTTC. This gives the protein CAWRPTGSGETQYF.

This chain's CDR3 is CSARTSMNEQFF. Here the CDR3 DNA reads TGCAGCGCCCGAACTAGTATGAATGAGCAGTTCTTC. The chain couples TRBV29-1 to TRBJ2-1; D might be TRBD2 (5 bases). V was pared by 7 bases and J by 7 bases, with 14 bases between. CDR3 length: 12 amino acids. Germline CDR1 is SQVTM and CDR2 is ANQGSEA.

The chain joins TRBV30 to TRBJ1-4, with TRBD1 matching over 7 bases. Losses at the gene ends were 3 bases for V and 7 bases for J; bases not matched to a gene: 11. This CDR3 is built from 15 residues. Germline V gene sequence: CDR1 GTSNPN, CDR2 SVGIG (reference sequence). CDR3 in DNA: TGTGCCTGGAGCCAACGGCAGGGGGTAGCTGAAAAACTGTTTTTT. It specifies CAWSQRQGVAEKLFF. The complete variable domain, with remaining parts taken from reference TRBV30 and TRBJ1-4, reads SQTIHQWPATLVQPVGSPLSLECTVEGTSNPNLYWYRQAAGRGLQLLFYSVGIGQISSEVPQNLSASRPQDRQFILSSKKLLLSDSGFYLCAWSQRQGVAEKLFFGSGTQLSVL.

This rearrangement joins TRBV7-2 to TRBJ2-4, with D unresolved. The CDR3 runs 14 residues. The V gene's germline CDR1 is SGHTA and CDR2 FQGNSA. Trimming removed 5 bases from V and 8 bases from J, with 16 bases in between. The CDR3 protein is CASSPSRGSYIQYF. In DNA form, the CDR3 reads TGTGCCAGCAGCCCGTCTCGCGGATCATACATTCAGTACTTC.

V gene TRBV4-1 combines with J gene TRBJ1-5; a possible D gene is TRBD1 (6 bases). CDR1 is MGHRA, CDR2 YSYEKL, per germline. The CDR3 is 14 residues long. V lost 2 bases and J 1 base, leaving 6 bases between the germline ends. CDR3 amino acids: CASSQQGSNQPQHF. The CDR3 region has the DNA TGCGCCAGCAGCCAACAGGGGAGCAATCAGCCCCAGCATTTT.

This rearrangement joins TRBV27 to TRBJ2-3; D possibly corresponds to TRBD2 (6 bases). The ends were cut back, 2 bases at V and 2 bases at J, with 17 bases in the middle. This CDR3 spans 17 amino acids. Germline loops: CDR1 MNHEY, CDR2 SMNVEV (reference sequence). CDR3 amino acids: CASSLRIGGGITDTQYF. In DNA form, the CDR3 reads TGTGCCAGCAGTTTAAGAATCGGGGGTGGGATCACAGATACGCAGTATTTT.

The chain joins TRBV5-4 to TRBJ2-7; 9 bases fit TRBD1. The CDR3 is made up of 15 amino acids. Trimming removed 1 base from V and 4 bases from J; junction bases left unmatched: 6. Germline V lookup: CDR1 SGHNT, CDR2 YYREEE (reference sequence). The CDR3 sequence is CASSLPGQGRYEQYF. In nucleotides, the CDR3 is TGTGCCAGCAGCTTGCCTGGACAGGGGAGGTACGAGCAGTACTTC.